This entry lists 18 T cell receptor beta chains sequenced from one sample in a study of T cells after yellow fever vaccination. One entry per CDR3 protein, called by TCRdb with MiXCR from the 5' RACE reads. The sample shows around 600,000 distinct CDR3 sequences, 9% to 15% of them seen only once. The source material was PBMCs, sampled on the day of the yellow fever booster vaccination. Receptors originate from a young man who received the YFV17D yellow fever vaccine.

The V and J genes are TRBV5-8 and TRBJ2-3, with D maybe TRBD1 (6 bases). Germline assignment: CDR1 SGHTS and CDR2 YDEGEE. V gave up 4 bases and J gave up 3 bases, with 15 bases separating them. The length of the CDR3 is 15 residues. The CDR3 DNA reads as TGTGCCAGCAGCGGAACGGGACAAAGGACAGATACGCAGTATTTT. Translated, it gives CASSGTGQRTDTQYF.

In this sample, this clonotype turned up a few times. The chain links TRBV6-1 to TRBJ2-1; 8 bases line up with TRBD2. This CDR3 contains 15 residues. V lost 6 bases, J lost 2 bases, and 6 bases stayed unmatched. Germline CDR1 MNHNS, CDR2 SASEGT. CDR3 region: CASSWSGGAYNEQFF. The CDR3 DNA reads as TGTGCCAGCAGCTGGAGCGGGGGTGCCTACAATGAGCAGTTCTTC.

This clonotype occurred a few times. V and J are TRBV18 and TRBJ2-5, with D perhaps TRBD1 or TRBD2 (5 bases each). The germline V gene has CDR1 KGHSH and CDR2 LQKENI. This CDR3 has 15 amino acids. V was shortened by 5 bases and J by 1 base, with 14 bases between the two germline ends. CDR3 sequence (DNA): TGTGCCAGCTCAGCAGGGACCGGCCCCCAAGAGACCCAGTACTTC. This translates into CASSAGTGPQETQYF.

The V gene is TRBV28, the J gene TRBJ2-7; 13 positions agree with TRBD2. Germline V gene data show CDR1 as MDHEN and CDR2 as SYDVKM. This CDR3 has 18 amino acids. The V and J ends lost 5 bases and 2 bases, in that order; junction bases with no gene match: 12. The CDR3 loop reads CASSPYTSGRALPYEQYF. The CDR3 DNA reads TGTGCCAGCAGTCCCTATACTAGCGGGAGGGCTCTTCCCTACGAGCAGTACTTC.

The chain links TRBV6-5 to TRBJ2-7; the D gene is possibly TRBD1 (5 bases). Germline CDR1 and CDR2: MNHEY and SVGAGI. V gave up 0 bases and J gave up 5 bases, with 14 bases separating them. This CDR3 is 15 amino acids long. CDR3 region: CASSYSDSRSHEQYF. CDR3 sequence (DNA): TGTGCCAGCAGTTACTCTGACAGTCGGTCCCACGAGCAGTACTTC.

CDR3 in DNA: TGCAGTGCTAGAGTAGGGACTCTCCTACGGGATGAGCAGTTCTTC. Protein product: CSARVGTLLRDEQFF. The rearrangement links TRBV20-1 to TRBJ2-1, with a weak D call TRBD2 (6 bases). V lost 1 base to trimming and J lost 8 bases, with 18 bases between them. The V gene's germline CDR1 is DFQATT and CDR2 SNEGSKA (reference sequence). The CDR3 covers 15 residues.

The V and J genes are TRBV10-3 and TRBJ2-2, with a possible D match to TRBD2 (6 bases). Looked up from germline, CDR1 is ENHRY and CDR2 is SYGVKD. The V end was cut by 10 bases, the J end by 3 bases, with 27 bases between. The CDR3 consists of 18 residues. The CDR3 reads CATFGGGPDIVDTGELFF. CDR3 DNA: TGTGCCACCTTCGGGGGAGGTCCCGACATCGTCGACACCGGGGAGCTGTTTTTT.

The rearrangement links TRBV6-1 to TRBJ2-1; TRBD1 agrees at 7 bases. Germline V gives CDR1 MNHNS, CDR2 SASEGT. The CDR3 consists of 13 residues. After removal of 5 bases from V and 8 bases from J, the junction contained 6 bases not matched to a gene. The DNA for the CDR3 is TGTGCCAGCAGTCAAGGACAGGAATATGAGCAGTTCTTC. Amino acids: CASSQGQEYEQFF.

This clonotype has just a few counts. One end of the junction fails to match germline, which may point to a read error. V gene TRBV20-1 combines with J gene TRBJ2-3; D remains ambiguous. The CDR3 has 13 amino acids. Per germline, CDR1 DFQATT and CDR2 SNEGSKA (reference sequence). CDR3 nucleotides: TGCAGTGCTACACTCTCCGGAAACGGCTTCTCTCCCTTT. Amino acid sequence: CSATLSGNGFSPF.

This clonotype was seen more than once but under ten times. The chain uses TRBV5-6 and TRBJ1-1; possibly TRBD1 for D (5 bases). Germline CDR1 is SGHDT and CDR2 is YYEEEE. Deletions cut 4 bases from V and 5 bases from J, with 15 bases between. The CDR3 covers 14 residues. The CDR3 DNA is TGTGCCAGCAGCCTGGAGGGGTCTTGGACTGAAGCTTTCTTT. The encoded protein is CASSLEGSWTEAFF.

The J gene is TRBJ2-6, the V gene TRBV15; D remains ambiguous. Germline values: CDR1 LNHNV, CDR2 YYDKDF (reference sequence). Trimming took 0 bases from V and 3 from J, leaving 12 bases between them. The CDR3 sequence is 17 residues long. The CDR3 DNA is TGTGCCACCAGCAGAGAGGGTTCCCTGGGTGGGGCCAACGTCCTGACTTTC. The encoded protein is CATSREGSLGGANVLTF.

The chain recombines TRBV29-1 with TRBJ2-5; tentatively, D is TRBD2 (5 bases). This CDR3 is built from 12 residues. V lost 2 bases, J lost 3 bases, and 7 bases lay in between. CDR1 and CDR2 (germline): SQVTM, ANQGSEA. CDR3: CSVEKGEETQYF. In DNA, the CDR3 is TGCAGCGTTGAAAAGGGAGAAGAGACCCAGTACTTC.

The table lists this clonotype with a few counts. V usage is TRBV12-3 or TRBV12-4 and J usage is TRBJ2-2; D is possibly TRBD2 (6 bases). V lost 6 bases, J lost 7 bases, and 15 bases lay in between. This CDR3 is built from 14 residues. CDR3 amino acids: CASSRSRDGGELFF. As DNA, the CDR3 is TGTGCCAGCAGCCGATCGCGGGATGGCGGGGAGCTGTTTTTT.

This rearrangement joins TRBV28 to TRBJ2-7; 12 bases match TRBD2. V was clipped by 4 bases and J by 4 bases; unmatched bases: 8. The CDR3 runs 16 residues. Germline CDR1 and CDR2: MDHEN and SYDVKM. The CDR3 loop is CASSSHLAGGRYEQYF. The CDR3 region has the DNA TGTGCCAGCAGTTCACACCTAGCGGGAGGGCGTTACGAGCAGTACTTC.

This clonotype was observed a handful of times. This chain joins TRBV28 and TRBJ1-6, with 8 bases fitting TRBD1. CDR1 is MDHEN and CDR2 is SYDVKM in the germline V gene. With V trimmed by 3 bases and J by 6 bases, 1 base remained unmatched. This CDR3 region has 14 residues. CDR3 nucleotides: TGTGCCAGCAGTTTGGACAGGGCTAATTCACCCCTCCACTTT. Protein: CASSLDRANSPLHF.

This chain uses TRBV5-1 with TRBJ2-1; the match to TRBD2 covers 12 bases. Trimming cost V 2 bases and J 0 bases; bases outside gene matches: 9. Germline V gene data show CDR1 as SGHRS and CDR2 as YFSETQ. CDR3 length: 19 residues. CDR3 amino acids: CASSFLLAGGVISYNEQFF. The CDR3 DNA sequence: TGCGCCAGCAGCTTCTTACTAGCGGGAGGAGTAATCTCCTACAATGAGCAGTTCTTC. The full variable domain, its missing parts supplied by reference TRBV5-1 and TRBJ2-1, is KAGVTQTPRYLIKTRGQQVTLSCSPISGHRSVSWYQQTPGQGLQFLFEYFSETQRNKGNFPGRFSGRQFSNSRSEMNVSTLELGDSALYLCASSFLLAGGVISYNEQFFGPGTRLTVL.

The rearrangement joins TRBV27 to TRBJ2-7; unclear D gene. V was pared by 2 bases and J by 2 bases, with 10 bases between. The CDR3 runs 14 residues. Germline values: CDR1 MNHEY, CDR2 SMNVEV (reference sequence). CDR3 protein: CASSLGALAYEQYF. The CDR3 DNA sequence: TGTGCCAGCAGTTTAGGCGCCCTGGCCTACGAGCAGTACTTC.

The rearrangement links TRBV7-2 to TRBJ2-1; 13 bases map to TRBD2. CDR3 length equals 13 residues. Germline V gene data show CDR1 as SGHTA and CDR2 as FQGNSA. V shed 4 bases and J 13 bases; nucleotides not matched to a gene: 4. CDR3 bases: TGTGCCAGCAGCTCAGGGACTAGCGGGATACAGTTCTTC. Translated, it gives CASSSGTSGIQFF.